This T cell receptor beta chain was captured by sequencing in a study of CD8 T cells in ankylosing spondylitis. General study points: Characteristic, it appeared, of ankylosing spondylitis blood was a TCR beta motif of seven or eight highly homologous variants.

Each CDR3 protein is one row after TCRdb ran MiXCR on the 5' RACE reads. Of hundreds of thousands of distinct CDR3 sequences listed, 10% to 15% were seen once; the top ten hold less than 0.65%. Germline assignment: CDR1 MNHEY and CDR2 SMNVEV (reference sequence). V was cut by 5 bases and J by 2 bases, with 12 bases left in between. This CDR3 is 14 amino acids long. In regard to this clonotype: Its antigen is unknown.

The TCR was taken from a male donor with ankylosing spondylitis. Sequences were obtained from blood, either unsorted or a sorted T cell fraction (not recorded which). The chain employs TRBV27 and TRBJ2-5; D is uncertain. The CDR3 DNA follows: TGTGCCAGCAGTCCGGCGTGGGGTCAAGAGACCCAGTACTTC. Residues: CASSPAWGQETQYF.